One sample yielded the 20 T cell receptor beta chains listed below, sequenced in a study of early T cells in non-severe SARS-CoV-2 infection. TCRdb reanalysed the 5' RACE reads using MiXCR and keeps one entry per CDR3 protein. The table includes 85,000 to 90,000 distinct CDR3 sequences, roughly 14% detected once. What was sequenced was whole blood. These receptors were taken from an adult who was a healthcare worker with PCR-confirmed SARS-CoV-2 infection or an uninfected control (not recorded which).

This clonotype was detected many times. The J gene is TRBJ1-6, the V gene TRBV20-1; 9 nucleotides match TRBD1. The ends lost 0 bases at V and 6 bases at J; junction bases unmatched: 9. CDR3 length: 17 residues. CDR1 is DFQATT, CDR2 SNEGSKA, per germline (reference sequence). CDR3 nucleotides: TGCAGTGCTAGAGATTTGGGGACAGGGACGGGTAATTCACCCCTCCACTTT. It yields the protein CSARDLGTGTGNSPLHF.

In this sample, this clonotype turned up a few times. The chain carries TRBV12-3 or TRBV12-4 and TRBJ1-5; 10 bases fit TRBD1. This CDR3 is 19 amino acids long. V dropped 5 bases and J dropped 2; count of bases not matched to a gene: 15. This CDR3 reads CASSLETGGLGYGNQPQHF. The DNA of the CDR3 is TGTGCCAGCAGTCTAGAGACAGGGGGCCTAGGTTACGGCAATCAGCCCCAGCATTTT.

The chain is built from TRBV6-1 and TRBJ2-3; TRBD2 agrees at 8 bases. After removal of 6 bases from V and 2 bases from J, the junction contained 4 bases not matched to a gene. The CDR3 length is 14 residues. Germline assignment: CDR1 MNHNS and CDR2 SASEGT. The DNA of the CDR3 is TGTGCCAGCAGCCCGGGGGGGGTCACAGATACGCAGTATTTT. It translates to CASSPGGVTDTQYF.

The V call is TRBV6-5, the J call TRBJ2-7, with D possibly called TRBD1 or TRBD2 (5 bases each). Germline V gene lookup returns CDR1 MNHEY and CDR2 SVGAGI. CDR3 size: 17 residues. CDR3 residues: CTSRPVQGRGGSYEQYV. In nucleotides, the CDR3 is TGTACCAGCAGACCAGTTCAGGGCAGAGGAGGCTCCTACGAGCAGTACGTC.

V is TRBV12-3 or TRBV12-4 and J is TRBJ1-4; D might be TRBD1 (5 bases). Trimming stripped 4 bases from V and 8 bases from J, with 17 bases between. The CDR3 is 15 residues long. The DNA for the CDR3 is TGTGCCAGCAGTTCCTCGGACACCACGGGCGAAAAACTGTTTTTT. Its translation is CASSSSDTTGEKLFF.

This sequence joins TRBV29-1 and TRBJ1-2; a weak D match, TRBD1 (6 bases). The V end was cut by 7 bases, the J end by 4 bases, with 19 bases between. The CDR3 is made up of 14 amino acids. In germline, CDR1 is SQVTM, CDR2 ANQGSEA. The CDR3 region has the DNA TGCAGCGCCCGGGGGCGCAAGGATAGCTATGGCTACACCTTC. Protein: CSARGRKDSYGYTF.

In this sample, this clonotype turned up a few times. This chain joins TRBV5-5 and TRBJ1-3, with 7 bases identical to TRBD1. J was trimmed by 0 bases and V by 3 bases; bases with no gene match: 3. Germline CDR1 and CDR2: SGHKS and YYEKEE (reference sequence). The CDR3 extends over 15 amino acids. As DNA, the CDR3 is TGTGCCAGCAGCTGGGACAGTCACTCTGGAAACACCATATATTTT. Translated, it gives CASSWDSHSGNTIYF.

The chain joins TRBV7-8 to TRBJ2-4; a possible D gene is TRBD2 (5 bases). V was shortened by 5 bases and J by 0 bases, with 11 bases between the two germline ends. The CDR3 spans 15 residues. The germline CDR1 and CDR2 sequences are SGHVS and FQNEAQ. The CDR3 coding sequence is TGTGCCAGCAGCACCCGCCGGGAAGCCAAAAACATTCAGTACTTC. Translation: CASSTRREAKNIQYF.

This clonotype was observed a handful of times. This chain joins TRBV10-1 and TRBJ1-2; D is unclear. The germline gives CDR1 WNHNN, CDR2 SYGVQD (reference sequence). CDR3 length equals 15 residues. The V end was cut by 2 bases, the J end by 5 bases, with 15 bases between. The CDR3 DNA reads TGCGCCAGCAGTGAGCATTCCCGCCGGAGGTATGGCTACACCTTC. Translated: CASSEHSRRRYGYTF.

This clonotype was counted only a few times. The rearrangement joins TRBV12-3 or TRBV12-4 to TRBJ1-1, with unresolved D. CDR3 length: 13 residues. The ends were cut back, 3 bases at V and 4 bases at J, with 9 bases in the middle. CDR3 nucleotides: TGTGCCAGCAGTTTTGGCGAGCGCACTGAAGCTTTCTTT. It specifies CASSFGERTEAFF.

This sequence joins TRBV12-3 or TRBV12-4 and TRBJ1-6, with D unresolved. Trimming took off 3 bases at V and 8 bases at J, with 5 bases between the two ends. The CDR3 has 12 residues. The DNA of the CDR3 is TGTGCCAGCAGTTTGGTTCATTCACCCCTCCACTTT. This gives the protein CASSLVHSPLHF.

V and J are TRBV10-1 and TRBJ2-3, with D perhaps being TRBD1 or TRBD2 (5 bases each). In germline, CDR1 is WNHNN, CDR2 SYGVQD (reference sequence). This CDR3 is built from 16 residues. V lost 5 bases and J lost 2, with 17 bases in between. The CDR3 bases are TGCGCCAGCAGTCCCGCCGGGACGGGGCACACAGATACGCAGTATTTT. It codes for CASSPAGTGHTDTQYF.

This clonotype was detected only a few times. The rearrangement uses TRBV7-8 and TRBJ2-7; D not certain. Looked up from germline, CDR1 is SGHVS and CDR2 is FQNEAQ. Trimming stripped 5 bases from V and 2 bases from J, with 7 bases between. The CDR3 contains 12 residues. The CDR3 is CASSRAPYEQYV. CDR3 nucleotides: TGTGCCAGCAGCCGAGCACCCTACGAGCAGTACGTC.

This clonotype turned up a few times. The CDR3 loop is CASSQESSGLGEGFF. DNA for the CDR3: TGCGCCAGCAGCCAAGAATCATCAGGGTTAGGGGAGGGGTTCTTC. V is TRBV4-1 and J is TRBJ2-1; TRBD2 matches at 7 bases. Germline CDR1 and CDR2: MGHRA and YSYEKL. V was pared by 0 bases and J by 15 bases, with 14 bases of the junction left unmatched. This CDR3 has 15 amino acids.

In its sample, this clonotype was seen many times. This chain uses TRBV12-3 or TRBV12-4 with TRBJ1-5; tentative D call: TRBD1 (5 bases). The V and J ends lost 3 bases and 4 bases respectively, with 13 bases between them. The CDR3 totals 15 residues. DNA of the CDR3: TGTGCCAGCAGTTTTGGCAGGGAGATTAATCAGCCCCAGCATTTT. Amino acid sequence: CASSFGREINQPQHF.

The chain joins TRBV15 to TRBJ2-7, with 7 bases that match TRBD1. The CDR3 loop spans 17 amino acids. Per the germline V gene, CDR1 is LNHNV and CDR2 is YYDKDF (reference sequence). J was trimmed by 2 bases and V by 3 bases; bases with no gene match: 13. The CDR3 DNA sequence: TGTGCCACCAGCAGGGGGACAGCCACTCGGGATCCCTACGAGCAGTACGTC. It encodes CATSRGTATRDPYEQYV.

The chain carries TRBV3-1 and TRBJ1-3; 7 nucleotides agree with TRBD1. This CDR3 has 14 residues. The germline CDR1 and CDR2 sequences are LGHDT and YNNKEL (reference sequence). J lost 9 bases, V lost 1 base, and 6 bases had no gene match. CDR3 nucleotide sequence: TGTGCCAGCAGCCAAGTGGCAGGGGGAGCCACCATATATTTT. Amino acid sequence: CASSQVAGGATIYF.

This chain links TRBV7-3 with TRBJ2-5; D remains ambiguous. The CDR3 has 15 residues. Deletions cut 1 base from V and 3 bases from J, with 12 bases between. The germline V gene has CDR1 SGHTA and CDR2 FQGTGA. In DNA form, the CDR3 reads TGTGCCAGCAGCTTAAGGATCGCTGGGAAAGAGACCCAGTACTTC. This gives the protein CASSLRIAGKETQYF.

This clonotype was observed a handful of times. The V and J genes are TRBV20-1 and TRBJ1-6; D is ambiguous. This CDR3 is built from 16 residues. The germline V gene has CDR1 DFQATT and CDR2 SNEGSKA (reference sequence). V shed 0 bases and J shed 5 bases, with 14 bases lying between them. Here the CDR3 reads CSARDGFLTDNSPLHF. In DNA, the CDR3 is TGCAGTGCTAGAGACGGGTTTTTGACTGATAATTCACCCCTCCACTTT.

V is TRBV20-1 and J is TRBJ2-5; TRBD2 matches at 11 bases. V was pared by 6 bases and J by 3 bases, with 3 bases of the junction left unmatched. Per germline, CDR1 DFQATT and CDR2 SNEGSKA (reference sequence). This CDR3 is built from 13 residues. The CDR3 protein is CSAGTSGKETQYF. DNA of the CDR3: TGCAGTGCAGGGACTAGCGGTAAAGAGACCCAGTACTTC.